Listed here are 3 T cell receptor beta chains from one sample, sequenced in a study of blood T cell repertoires in COVID-19. Sequenced by immunoSEQ multiplex PCR; TCRdb stores in-frame clones only, minus some. The sample holds 200,000 or so clones, around 87% seen once. Sequenced material: peripheral blood. The receptors derive from a man between 60 and 75 years old with acute or convalescent COVID-19.

CDR3 DNA sequence: TGCGCCAGCAGCCGCCGAGAGGTGAACACTGAAGCTTTCTTT. Translated, it gives CASSRREVNTEAFF. V gene TRBV5-1 combines with J gene TRBJ1-1; no clear D gene. V shed 4 bases and J shed 0 bases, with 10 bases lying between them. There are 14 residues in the CDR3. Germline V lookup: CDR1 SGHRS, CDR2 YFSETQ.

The chain has TRBV2 and TRBJ2-6; 9 bases map to TRBD1. Per germline, CDR1 SNHLY and CDR2 FYNNEI. The CDR3 contains 15 residues. Trimming took 7 bases from V and 3 from J; bases not matched to a gene: 4. CDR3 nucleotide sequence: TGTGCCAGCAATCGGGACAGGGTTGGGGCCAACGTCCTGACTTTC. Amino acid sequence: CASNRDRVGANVLTF.

The CDR3 reads CASSQDAMAGDSTGELFF. In nucleotides, the CDR3 is TGCGCCAGCAGCCAAGACGCTATGGCAGGGGATTCCACCGGGGAGCTGTTTTTT. The chain is built from TRBV4-3 and TRBJ2-2; D is perhaps TRBD1 (6 bases). The V end lost 0 bases, the J end lost 4 bases, and 18 bases lay between the germline ends. The germline CDR1 and CDR2 sequences are LGHNA and YSLEER. The CDR3 is made up of 18 amino acids.